A selection of T cell receptor beta chains follows, all from one sample in a study of beta chain features in type 1 diabetes. Method: immunoSEQ multiplex PCR; TCRdb's copy keeps in-frame clones and lacks some. In the table there are about 120,000 clones, 17% of which are singletons. The sample consisted of central memory CD4+ T cells from blood. These receptors were taken from a man between 18 and 35 years old with type 1 diabetes. Both conserved end residues are part of each CDR3. D genes are given only for firm matches. Part of the rows lack a size; the others show once, few, many or a class for expanded clones.

cdr3_nt: TGTGCCAGCAGTTACTCGAACCAGGGACGAGGGGATACGCAGTATTTT
cdr3_aa: CASSYSNQGRGDTQYF
j_call: TRBJ2-3
clone_size: few
v_call: TRBV6-5
d_call: -

cdr3_nt: TGTGCCAGCAGTTACTCCTGGGACAGCACTGAAGCTTTCTTT
cdr3_aa: CASSYSWDSTEAFF
j_call: TRBJ1-1
clone_size: -
v_call: TRBV6-5
d_call: TRBD1

cdr3_nt: TGTGCCAGCAGCTTAGTCCGGGAGGCCCGGTTCTTC
cdr3_aa: CASSLVREARFF
j_call: TRBJ2-1
clone_size: -
v_call: TRBV7-3
d_call: TRBD2

cdr3_nt: TGTGCCTGGAGTAATAGTTTTACTAGCGAAGATACGCAGTATTTT
cdr3_aa: CAWSNSFTSEDTQYF
j_call: TRBJ2-3
clone_size: few
v_call: TRBV30
d_call: TRBD2

cdr3_nt: TGTGCCTGGAGGCGACGACAGGGGCATAATGAAAAACTGTTTTTT
cdr3_aa: CAWRRRQGHNEKLFF
j_call: TRBJ1-4
clone_size: -
v_call: TRBV30
d_call: TRBD1

cdr3_nt: TGTGCCAGCAGTGGAGGAGGGAATGAGCAGTTCTTC
cdr3_aa: CASSGGGNEQFF
j_call: TRBJ2-1
clone_size: -
v_call: TRBV6-1
d_call: -

cdr3_nt: TGTGCCAGCAGTTTTCTGCTAGCGGGATACTACAATGAGCAGTTCTTC
cdr3_aa: CASSFLLAGYYNEQFF
j_call: TRBJ2-1
clone_size: few
v_call: TRBV27
d_call: TRBD2

cdr3_nt: TGCAGCGTTGAATCCGGGGTCGAGCAGTACTTC
cdr3_aa: CSVESGVEQYF
j_call: TRBJ2-7
clone_size: few
v_call: TRBV29-1
d_call: -

cdr3_nt: TGCAGCGCCAACCGGGGGCAGGGGCAAGAGACCCAGTACTTC
cdr3_aa: CSANRGQGQETQYF
j_call: TRBJ2-5
clone_size: -
v_call: TRBV29-1
d_call: -

cdr3_nt: TGTGCCAGCGCAGGTCTAGCCAAAAACATTCAGTACTTC
cdr3_aa: CASAGLAKNIQYF
j_call: TRBJ2-4
clone_size: -
v_call: TRBV7-2
d_call: -

cdr3_nt: TGCGCCAGCAGCCGCGGAGCGGGAGCGGACTACGAGCAGTACTTC
cdr3_aa: CASSRGAGADYEQYF
j_call: TRBJ2-7
clone_size: few
v_call: TRBV4-3
d_call: TRBD2

cdr3_nt: TGTGCCAGCAGCCAACAGGGGGCGGCTGGCTACACCTTC
cdr3_aa: CASSQQGAAGYTF
j_call: TRBJ1-2
clone_size: many
v_call: TRBV14
d_call: TRBD1